A single sample gave rise to the 2 T cell receptor beta chains below, sequenced in a study of cytomegalovirus exposure and HLA in healthy donors. Primers for the PCR totalled 60 Vbeta and 13 Jbeta. Using immunoSEQ multiplex PCR, the repertoire was profiled, and TCRdb retains in-frame clones only, with some absent. The sample carries approximately 170,000 clones, 80% recorded once. Sequenced sample: PBMCs. The receptors originated from a woman between 50 and 59 years old in good health and CMV-seropositive.

The genes are TRBV18 and TRBJ1-2; 7 bases line up with TRBD1. With 1 base clipped from V and 2 bases from J, the junction kept 10 bases outside the gene matches. Germline CDR1 reads KGHSH; CDR2 reads LQKENI. The CDR3 consists of 17 residues. CDR3 sequence reads: CASSPRDSIMQNYGYTF. The CDR3 DNA reads TGTGCCAGCTCACCACGGGACAGTATAATGCAAAACTATGGCTACACCTTC.

The chain carries TRBV27 and TRBJ1-2; 11 bases match TRBD1. Germline V lookup: CDR1 MNHEY, CDR2 SMNVEV (reference sequence). There are 16 residues in the CDR3. With 6 bases clipped from V and 8 bases from J, the junction kept 14 bases outside the gene matches. The CDR3 coding sequence is TGTGCCAGCAGCGCAGGACAGGGGGCACTTTTAGGGGGCTACACCTTC. Translation gives CASSAGQGALLGGYTF.